The present T cell receptor (beta chain) was sequenced within a study of vaccination effects on CD4 cells after COVID-19. Germline V gene sequence: CDR1 KGHSH, CDR2 LQKENI. V lost 6 bases to trimming and J lost 0 bases; unmatched junction nucleotides: 5. The CDR3 is 15 residues long. This clone occurred once. The antigen is undetermined. The assay was immunoSEQ multiplex PCR, and TCRdb's table has in-frame clones only and misses some. Altogether roughly 63,000 clones are present, approximately 80% being singletons, with the ten largest covering 12%. Expansion with viral peptide pools was applied to antigen-specific CD4+ T cells by the ViraFEST assay prior to sequencing. Between days 10 and 11 of culture, CD4+ T cells were separated out. Vaccine recipients, nucleocapsid antibody negative, had no prior SARS-CoV-2 infection.

The gene calls are TRBV18 and TRBJ1-1; 9 positions match TRBD1. This specimen consisted of CD4+ T cells from PBMCs cultured with SARS-CoV-2 spike peptides, obtained before COVID-19 vaccination. The TCR originated in a human donor who received a COVID-19 vaccine. The CDR3 protein is CASSRDRALNTEAFF. The CDR3 bases are TGTGCCAGCTCCCGGGACAGGGCATTGAACACTGAAGCTTTCTTT.